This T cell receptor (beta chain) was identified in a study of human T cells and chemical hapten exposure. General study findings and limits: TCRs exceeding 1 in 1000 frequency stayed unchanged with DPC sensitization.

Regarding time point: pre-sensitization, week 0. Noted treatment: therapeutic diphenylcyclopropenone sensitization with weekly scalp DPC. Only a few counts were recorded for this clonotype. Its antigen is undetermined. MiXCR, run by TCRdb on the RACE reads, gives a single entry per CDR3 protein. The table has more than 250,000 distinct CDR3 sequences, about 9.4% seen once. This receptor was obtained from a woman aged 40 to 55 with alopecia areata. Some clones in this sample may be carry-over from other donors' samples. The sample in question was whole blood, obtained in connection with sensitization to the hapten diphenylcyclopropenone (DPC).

CDR3 sequence (DNA): TGTGCCAGCAGTTCGGGGACAGCCCTGACCCTCTACGAGCAGTACTTC. Its translation: CASSSGTALTLYEQYF. V and J are TRBV28 and TRBJ2-7; 7 bases map to TRBD1. V was clipped by 4 bases and J by 3 bases; unmatched bases: 12. The germline gives CDR1 MDHEN, CDR2 SYDVKM. CDR3 size: 16 residues.